The rows below give T cell receptor beta chains drawn from one sample of a study of shared clonotypes between healthy human individuals. The data were produced by immunoSEQ multiplex PCR, yet TCRdb's version contains in-frame clones alone and is incomplete. The data show around 2.5 million clones, with approximately 93% seen just once and about 0.39% held by the top ten. The sequenced sample was naive CD4+ T cells from PBMCs. The receptors here all came from a young man in good health. Some clones in this sample may be carry-over from other donors' samples. The conserved cysteine and the conserved F or W are not part of the CDR3 here. Only part of the rows carry a size: once, few, many, or a class if the clone is expanded.

v_gene	len	abundance	j_gene	CDR3aa
TRBV7-3	14	-	TRBJ2-2	ASSLTSLAGSGELF
TRBV14	12	once	TRBJ1-1	ASSQVTGFVEAF
TRBV6-5	13	-	TRBJ1-5	ASSYSFGAGQPQH
TRBV2	13	-	TRBJ2-7	ASMMGQGGSYEQY
TRBV4-1	14	once	TRBJ2-2	ASSQVWEGVTGELF
TRBV29-1	11	-	TRBJ2-3	SVTLKLVHTQY
TRBV11-2	13	-	TRBJ2-2	ASSFRREGPGELF
TRBV19	15	-	TRBJ1-5	ASSGHRIGTSNQPQH
TRBV5-1	9	-	TRBJ2-1	ASSNYNEQF
TRBV13	13	-	TRBJ2-5	ASSLESGGFETQY
TRBV5-1	13	-	TRBJ1-2	ASSLASSANYGYT
TRBV7-9	13	-	TRBJ2-5	ASSQQANPQETQY